The TCR beta chain under discussion was sequenced for a study of regulatory and conventional T cells in RAG deficiency. Assay used: immunoSEQ multiplex PCR; TCRdb lists only in-frame clones, some missing. The table lists just under 9,500 clones, around 89% of them singletons. Study-wide results and caveats: In Omenn syndrome, Treg and Tconv repertoires overlapped >90%.

Comment on this clone: No antigen is known for it.

The CDR3 extends over 16 amino acids. V gave up 2 bases and J gave up 6 bases; unmatched junction bases: 6. Germline V gene lookup returns CDR1 MDHEN and CDR2 SYDVKM. Regulatory T cells were sorted from blood as CD4+ CD25-high CD127-low cells. These data also formed part of another study, on regulatory T cells. As that study records: The primer mix had 52 TRBV and 13 TRBJ primers.

Sequencing was done on a sample of Tregs sorted from blood. The sequence derives from a human donor in good health. The chain is built from TRBV28 and TRBJ1-6; TRBD1 matches 8 bases. CDR3 in DNA: TGTGCCAGCAGTTTAGGACAGGGTGCACTTAATTCACCCCTCCACTTT. This gives the protein CASSLGQGALNSPLHF.